The next 9 T cell receptor beta chains were all read from a single sample in a study of CD8+ T cells in alopecia areata. Extracted from the samples, RNA was reverse transcribed into cDNA to serve as the sequencing template. Using immunoSEQ multiplex PCR, the repertoire was profiled, and TCRdb retains in-frame clones only, with some absent. Sampling found around 100,000 clones, none seen once. Sequencing used lesional skin. The receptors stem from a C3H/HeJ mouse with alopecia areata. As its MHC haplotype, the strain has H2-k.

A remark on this clone: Gene names and germline match the mouse. The read finishes 4 residues shy of the CDR3 end, and the germline J gene is used to complete it. The chain is built from TRBV1 and TRBJ2-3; D perhaps matches TRBD1 (6 bases). Trimming pared 3 bases from V and 1 base from J, leaving 11 bases between. The CDR3 sequence is 15 residues long. Germline V lookup: CDR1 NSQYPW, CDR2 LRSPGD (reference sequence). Here the CDR3 reads CTCSAYREGAETLYF. CDR3 DNA, as far as it was read: TGCACCTGCAGTGCCTACAGGGAGGGTGCAGAA.

This clone appeared a few times. Mouse gene names and germline throughout. The read stops 4 residues short of the end of the CDR3; the missing end is completed from the germline J gene. V and J are TRBV13-3 and TRBJ1-1; D is unresolved. The CDR3 totals 13 residues. CDR1 and CDR2 (germline): NNHDY, SYVADS. Trimming stripped 4 bases from V and 1 base from J, with 8 bases between. The DNA read from the CDR3 is TGTGCCAGCAGTCATACAAGAAACACA. Translated: CASSHTRNT. In full, the CDR3 is CASSHTRNTEVFF.

Notes on this clone: Germline and genes: mouse. From the germline J gene comes the end of the CDR3, since the read stops 4 residues before it. This chain uses TRBV31 with TRBJ2-1, with 8 bases that match TRBD2. The CDR3 sequence is 14 residues long. The germline gives CDR1 GKSSPN, CDR2 SITVG. The CDR3 DNA, read in part, is TGTGCCTGGAGCCGACTGGGGCCCGGGGCT. It codes for CAWSRLGPGA. The full CDR3 is CAWSRLGPGAEQFF.

This clone appeared a few times. Gene names refer to mouse genes. The CDR3 extends 4 residues past the end of the read, so its final part is completed from the germline J gene. The V gene is TRBV13-3, the J gene TRBJ2-7; D is ambiguous. Per the germline V gene, CDR1 is NNHDY and CDR2 is SYVADS. The CDR3 is 11 residues long. The CDR3 sequence is CASRPVYEQYF. Partial CDR3 DNA: TGTGCCAGCAGGCCAGTTTAT.

This clone was detected ten times or more. Mouse germline and gene names are used. The CDR3 goes on 4 residues after the read ends, and that part is filled in from the germline J gene. V is TRBV13-3 and J is TRBJ2-1; 12 bases agree with TRBD2. Germline CDR1 is NNHDY and CDR2 is SYVADS. The CDR3 totals 15 residues. V was pared by 5 bases and J by 3 bases, with 3 bases of the junction left unmatched. The part of the CDR3 DNA that was read is TGTGCCAGCAGCGGACTGGGGGGGTTCTATGCT. This gives the protein CASSGLGGFYA. The entire CDR3 is CASSGLGGFYAEQFF.

As regards this clone: Germline and genes here are mouse. The read ends 4 residues shy of where the CDR3 ends; the end is completed using the germline J gene. The rearrangement joins TRBV13-3 to TRBJ1-1, with 9 bases identical to TRBD1. The CDR3 loop spans 13 amino acids. Germline V gene sequence: CDR1 NNHDY, CDR2 SYVADS. CDR3 protein: CASRHRGQTEVFF. The covered CDR3 bases are TGTGCCAGCAGACACAGGGGGCAGACA.

There are a few counts of this clone. Each gene name is a mouse one. The sequenced fragment ends 4 residues before the CDR3 boundary, so the rest is inferred from the germline J gene. The chain recombines TRBV13-3 with TRBJ2-3; 10 positions match TRBD1. Unmatched junction bases numbered 6, after V lost 4 bases and J lost 1 base. This CDR3 has 16 amino acids. Germline assignment: CDR1 NNHDY and CDR2 SYVADS. The CDR3 protein is CASSRETGGGAETLYF. The CDR3 bases that were read are TGTGCCAGCAGTCGCGAGACAGGGGGCGGTGCAGAA.

Only a few counts were recorded for this clone. Gene names are the mouse ones. The read comes to an end 4 residues before the CDR3 does, leaving the germline J gene to fill in the end. The chain employs TRBV13-3 and TRBJ2-3, with D possibly matching TRBD2 (6 bases). The CDR3 sequence is 14 residues long. Germline V gives CDR1 NNHDY, CDR2 SYVADS. The V end was cut by 7 bases, the J end by 0 bases, with 12 bases between. This chain's CDR3 is CASRDFSSAETLYF. Partial CDR3 DNA: TGTGCCAGCCGGGACTTTTCTAGTGCAGAA.

Details on this clone: Mouse germline and gene names are used. CDR3 DNA (partial): TGTGCCAGCAGGGGACAGCCTGGTCAAAAC. Translating gives CASRGQPGQN. The whole CDR3 protein is CASRGQPGQNTLYF. The gene calls are TRBV13-3 and TRBJ2-4; 7 nucleotides match TRBD1. The CDR3 is cut off 4 residues early in the read; its end comes from the germline J gene. The CDR3 loop spans 14 amino acids. The germline CDR1 and CDR2 sequences are NNHDY and SYVADS. Trimming at V came to 5 bases and at J to 1 base, leaving 4 bases not matched to a gene.